Sequencing of this T cell receptor (beta chain) was carried out in a study of blood T cells in healthy people across ages. This CDR3 comprises 18 residues. Looked up from germline, CDR1 is SGHVS and CDR2 is FQNEAQ. The V end was cut by 2 bases, the J end by 3 bases, with 17 bases between. For the second PCR, which ran for roughly 6 to 11 cycles, a sample-barcoded 5' primer and a J-beta primer mix were used. TCRdb itself ran the 5' RACE reads through MiXCR, one entry per CDR3 protein. The table shows roughly 1.4 million distinct CDR3 sequences, with 59% occurring only once. The receptor was derived from a man between 18 and 35 years old in good health. Sequencing was carried out using blood. This chain uses TRBV7-8 with TRBJ2-6; D call uncertain. CDR3 protein: CASSLPRAYGYGANVLTF. In nucleotides, the CDR3 is TGTGCCAGCAGCTTACCTCGGGCTTACGGGTATGGGGCCAACGTCCTGACTTTC.